The present entry profiles one TCR beta chain with its context. This specimen belongs to a study of Graves' ophthalmopathy and Graves' hyperthyroidism. Germline CDR1 is KGHDR and CDR2 is SFDVKD. V shed 7 bases and J shed 10 bases, with 15 bases lying between them. CDR3 length: 13 amino acids. Amplifying from RNA transcripts, the study obtained TCR beta CDR3 regions. The library came from an HTBI-primed first-round RT-PCR and a second-round multiplex PCR. TCRdb redid the calling of the multiplex PCR reads with MiXCR, one entry per CDR3 protein. The table has 600,000 to 700,000 distinct CDR3 sequences, roughly 41% seen once.

Sequencing was carried out using peripheral blood. V and J are TRBV24-1 and TRBJ1-4, with D possibly matching TRBD1 (6 bases). The TCR sequence derives from an adult man with Graves' ophthalmopathy. This CDR3 is CATRDRTEGKLFF. CDR3 DNA sequence: TGTGCCACCAGAGATCGGACAGAGGGAAAACTGTTTTTT.